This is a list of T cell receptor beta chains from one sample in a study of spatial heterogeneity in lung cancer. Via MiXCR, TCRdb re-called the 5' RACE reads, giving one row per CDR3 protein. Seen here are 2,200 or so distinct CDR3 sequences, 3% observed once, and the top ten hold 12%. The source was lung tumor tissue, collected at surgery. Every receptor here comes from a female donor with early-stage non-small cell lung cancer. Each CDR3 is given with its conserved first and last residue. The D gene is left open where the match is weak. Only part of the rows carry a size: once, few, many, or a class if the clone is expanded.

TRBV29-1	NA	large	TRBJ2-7	TGCAGCGTTGAATCAGGGAACGAGCAGTACTTC	CSVESGNEQYF
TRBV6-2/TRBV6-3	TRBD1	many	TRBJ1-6	TGTGCCAGCAGTAAGGACCCAAGCAGGGGGCCTGATTCACCCCTCCACTTT	CASSKDPSRGPDSPLHF
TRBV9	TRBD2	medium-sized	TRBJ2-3	TGTGCCAGCAGCGCTGGACTAGCGGTAACAGATACGCAGTATTTT	CASSAGLAVTDTQYF
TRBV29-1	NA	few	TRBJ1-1	TGCAGCGGTGGACATAACACTGAAGCTTTCTTT	CSGGHNTEAFF
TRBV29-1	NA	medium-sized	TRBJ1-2	TGCAGCGTTGATACAGGAAACTATGGCTACACCTTC	CSVDTGNYGYTF
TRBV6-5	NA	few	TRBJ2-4	TGTGCCACCTGGTTGAACATTCAGTACTTC	CATWLNIQYF
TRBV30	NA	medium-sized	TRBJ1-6	TGTGCCTGGAAAGCCGTAGGAGGGGGTAATTCACCCCTCCACTTT	CAWKAVGGGNSPLHF
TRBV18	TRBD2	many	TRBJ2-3	TGTGCCAGCTCACCGGGTAGCGGGATTACCACAGATACGCAGTATTTT	CASSPGSGITTDTQYF
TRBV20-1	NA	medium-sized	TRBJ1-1	TGCAGTGCTTGGGGGGCGAACACTGAAGCTTTCTTT	CSAWGANTEAFF
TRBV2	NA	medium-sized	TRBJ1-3	TGTGCCAGCAGCCAGGGCTCTGGAAACACCATATATTTT	CASSQGSGNTIYF
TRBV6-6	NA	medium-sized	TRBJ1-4	TGTGCCAGCACCGCCGGAGTAGAAAAACTGTTTTTT	CASTAGVEKLFF
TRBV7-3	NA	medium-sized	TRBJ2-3	TGTGCCAGCAGCTTTCAGTTCGCAGATACGCAGTATTTT	CASSFQFADTQYF
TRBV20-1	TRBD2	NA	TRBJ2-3	TGCAGTGCTAGTCTGCGGGGGGGCCGGTCGGGCACAGATACGCAGTATTTT	CSASLRGGRSGTDTQYF
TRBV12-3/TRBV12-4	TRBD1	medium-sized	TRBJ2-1	TGTGCCAGCAGTCCGCCGGGACAGTACAATGAGCAGTTCTTC	CASSPPGQYNEQFF
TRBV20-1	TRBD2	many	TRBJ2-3	TGCAGTGCAACATTGACGGCGGGGGGGCCAGATACGCAGTATTTT	CSATLTAGGPDTQYF
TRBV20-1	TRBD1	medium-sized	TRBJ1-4	TGCAGTGCTAGAGAGACAGGGGGGACTGAAAAACTGTTTTTT	CSARETGGTEKLFF
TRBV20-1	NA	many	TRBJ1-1	TGCAGTGCCCGACACCCACAGGAACTTCTTGAAGCTTTCTTT	CSARHPQELLEAFF
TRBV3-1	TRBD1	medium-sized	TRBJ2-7	TGTGCCAGCAGCCCCCCTTCCGGGACAGCACTCTACGAGCAGTACTTC	CASSPPSGTALYEQYF
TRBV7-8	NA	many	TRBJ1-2	TGTGCCAGCAGCTTATTCACCCAACAGGGTGGCGGCTACACCTTC	CASSLFTQQGGGYTF
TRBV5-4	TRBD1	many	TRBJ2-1	TGTGCCAGCAGCTTGGGACAGGGCGGCAGGGGGTACAATGAGCAGTTCTTC	CASSLGQGGRGYNEQFF
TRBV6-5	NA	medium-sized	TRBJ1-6	TGTGCCAGCAGTCAGGACAGCCGCTATAATTCACCCCTCCACTTT	CASSQDSRYNSPLHF
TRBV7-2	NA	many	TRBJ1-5	TGTGCCAGCAGCTCACGATCCGGGGAACAGCCCCAGCATTTT	CASSSRSGEQPQHF
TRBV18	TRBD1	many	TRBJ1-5	TGTGCCAGCTCATCGGACAGGATATCTGTGGGCAATCAGCCCCAGCATTTT	CASSSDRISVGNQPQHF
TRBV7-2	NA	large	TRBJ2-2	TGTGCCAGCAGCGCCGGACTCACCGGGGAGCTGTTTTTT	CASSAGLTGELFF
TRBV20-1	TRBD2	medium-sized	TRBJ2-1	TGCAGTGCTAGATCCTGGACTAGCGGGAATGAGCAGTTCTTC	CSARSWTSGNEQFF
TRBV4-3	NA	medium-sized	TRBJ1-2	TGCGCCAGCAGCCAAGTTTTGGCGGCTGGCTACACCTTC	CASSQVLAAGYTF
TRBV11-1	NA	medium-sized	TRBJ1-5	TGTGCCAGCAGCTTAGCCGGGACTCAAGGATATAGCAATCAGCCCCAGCATTTT	CASSLAGTQGYSNQPQHF
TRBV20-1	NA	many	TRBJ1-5	TGCAGTGCTAGGGGTGTAATGGATAGCAATCAGCCCCAGCATTTT	CSARGVMDSNQPQHF
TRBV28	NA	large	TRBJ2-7	TGTGCCAGCAACCCTGCGACAGGTGGGGCGCAGTACTTC	CASNPATGGAQYF
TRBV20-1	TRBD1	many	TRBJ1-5	TGCAGTGCTAGAGTTTACAGGGGAATTAAGCATTTT	CSARVYRGIKHF
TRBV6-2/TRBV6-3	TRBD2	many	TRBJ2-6	TGTGCCAGCAGTTCCCCAGGGACTAGCGGGGGCCCGGGCTCTGGGGCCAACGTCCTGACTTTC	CASSSPGTSGGPGSGANVLTF
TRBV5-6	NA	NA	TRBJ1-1	TGTGCCAGCACCGTCGGACTTAAGAACACTGAAGCTTTCTTT	CASTVGLKNTEAFF